These 24 T cell receptor beta chains originate from one sample sequenced in a study of blood T cell repertoires in COVID-19. Only in-frame clones appear in the TCRdb table, and some are missing; sequencing was by immunoSEQ multiplex PCR. This table holds about 250,000 clones, 70% to 90% found once. Sequenced: PBMCs or T cells enriched from blood (not recorded which). The receptor source for this set is a man aged 35 to 55 who had recovered from COVID-19.

The table lists this clone with a count of one. The V gene is TRBV3-1 (or the pseudogene TRBV3-2), the J gene TRBJ2-7; 9 bases are a match to TRBD2. The germline V gene has CDR1 LGHDT and CDR2 YNNKEL (reference sequence). The ends lost 4 bases at V and 6 bases at J; junction bases unmatched: 13. This CDR3 has 16 amino acids. The CDR3 DNA is TGTGCCAGCAGCCGCAGCGGCGGGCGGGAGGGCGGCGAGCAGTACTTC. Protein: CASSRSGGREGGEQYF.

This chain connects TRBV28 to TRBJ2-3; 9 bases match TRBD1. V trimming: 6 bases; J trimming: 2 bases; junction bases outside the gene matches: 15. This CDR3 region has 18 residues. Per the germline V gene, CDR1 is MDHEN and CDR2 is SYDVKM. The CDR3 is CASRKQGAYMANTDTQYF. The CDR3, as DNA: TGTGCCAGCAGGAAACAGGGGGCCTACATGGCAAACACAGATACGCAGTATTTT.

The gene calls are TRBV30 and TRBJ1-1, with D possibly being TRBD1 (5 bases). Trimming removed 3 bases at V and 7 bases at J, with 15 bases between. This CDR3 spans 13 amino acids. Looked up from germline, CDR1 is GTSNPN and CDR2 is SVGIG (reference sequence). The DNA of the CDR3 is TGTGCCTGGAGATTGGGCGGGACGGGTGAAGCTTTCTTT. Its protein product is CAWRLGGTGEAFF.

The DNA for the CDR3 is TGTGCCACCGGTCTAGCGGAGAGCTCCTACAATGAGCAGTTCTTC. It encodes CATGLAESSYNEQFF. The chain combines TRBV24-1 with TRBJ2-1, with TRBD2 matching over 7 bases. CDR3 length equals 15 residues. Germline CDR1 is KGHDR and CDR2 is SFDVKD. V dropped 9 bases and J dropped 0; count of bases not matched to a gene: 7.

This rearrangement joins TRBV21-1 to TRBJ1-2; the D segment call TRBD1 is taken from the table without a DNA check. TRBV21-1 is a pseudogene segment. The CDR3 is 15 amino acids. The CDR3, as DNA: TGTGCCAGCAGCAAAGAAGAGACAGGGACCTATGGCTACACCTTC. Translating it yields CASSKEETGTYGYTF.

The chain links TRBV5-5 to TRBJ1-2, with TRBD1 matching 9 bases. Losses at the gene ends were 0 bases for V and 3 bases for J; bases not matched to a gene: 3. The CDR3 has 15 residues. CDR1 and CDR2 from the germline V gene are SGHKS and YYEKEE (reference sequence). The CDR3 DNA is TGTGCCAGCAGCTTGGCCACAGGGGGCGACTATGGCTACACCTTC. Residues: CASSLATGGDYGYTF.

V gene TRBV5-1 combines with J gene TRBJ2-5, with 15 bases aligning to TRBD2. Germline V gene data show CDR1 as SGHRS and CDR2 as YFSETQ. CDR3 length: 17 amino acids. V lost 0 bases, J lost 4 bases, and 4 bases stayed unmatched. The CDR3 loop is CASSLALGLAGGETQYF. CDR3 sequence (DNA): TGCGCCAGCAGCTTGGCGCTGGGACTAGCGGGAGGAGAGACCCAGTACTTC.

V usage is TRBV28 and J usage is TRBJ1-2, with D perhaps matching TRBD1 (6 bases). This CDR3 spans 12 amino acids. Trimming shortened V by 6 bases and J by 1 base, and 6 bases separated the two germline ends. Looked up from germline, CDR1 is MDHEN and CDR2 is SYDVKM. The DNA of the CDR3 is TGTGCCAGCAGACAGGGTAACTATGGCTACACCTTC. Translating it yields CASRQGNYGYTF.

V usage is TRBV5-1 and J usage is TRBJ2-7, with a tentative D call TRBD2 (5 bases). CDR3 length equals 14 residues. V gave up 3 bases and J gave up 2 bases, with 12 bases separating them. Germline CDR1 is SGHRS and CDR2 is YFSETQ. The CDR3 spells CASSSYPGTYEQYF. The CDR3 DNA is TGCGCCAGCAGCTCATATCCCGGGACCTACGAGCAGTACTTC.

This clone was counted many times. The J gene is TRBJ2-2, the V gene TRBV4-2; tentatively, D is TRBD2 (6 bases). V was cut by 4 bases and J by 3 bases, with 12 bases left in between. Germline loops: CDR1 LGHNA, CDR2 YNFKEQ. The CDR3 spans 15 residues. This CDR3 reads CASSPGTSDTGELFF. DNA for the CDR3: TGTGCCAGCAGCCCCGGGACTTCCGACACCGGGGAGCTGTTTTTT.

V usage is TRBV3-1 (or the pseudogene TRBV3-2) and J usage is TRBJ1-3, with no clear D. The germline V and J ends were trimmed by 4 bases and 7 bases, with 11 bases remaining between them. Looked up from germline, CDR1 is LGHDT and CDR2 is YNNKEL (reference sequence). The length of the CDR3 is 13 residues. The CDR3 DNA follows: TGTGCCAGCAGCCTTGTCGCCGAGAACACCATATATTTT. It is translated as CASSLVAENTIYF.

The rearrangement links TRBV5-1 to TRBJ1-1; weak D call: TRBD1 (6 bases). Between the trimmed V and J ends, which lost 6 bases and 2 bases, there was a span of 23 bases. CDR1 is SGHRS, CDR2 YFSETQ, per germline. The CDR3 covers 17 residues. The CDR3 nucleotides are TGCGCCAGCACCCCCGGGGGGAATATGGGGGGCAACACTGAAGCTTTCTTT. Its protein product is CASTPGGNMGGNTEAFF.

The chain links TRBV18 to TRBJ1-2, with 7 bases fitting TRBD1. The length of the CDR3 is 14 residues. V lost 5 bases to trimming and J lost 4 bases; unmatched junction nucleotides: 7. Germline V gene lookup returns CDR1 KGHSH and CDR2 LQKENI. The CDR3 DNA follows: TGTGCCAGCTCAAAGGACAGGACGGGCTATGGCTACACCTTC. Protein sequence: CASSKDRTGYGYTF. Full variable domain (missing parts from reference TRBV18 and TRBJ1-2): NAGVMQNPRHLVRRRGQEARLRCSPMKGHSHVYWYRQLPEEGLKFMVYLQKENIIDESGMPKERFSAEFPKEGPSILRIQQVVRGDSAAYFCASSKDRTGYGYTFGSGTRLTVV.

This chain connects TRBV28 to TRBJ2-2; tentatively, D is TRBD2 (5 bases). Trimming left V 0 bases short and J 3 bases short, with 11 bases between. Germline values: CDR1 MDHEN, CDR2 SYDVKM. There are 16 residues in the CDR3. The CDR3, as DNA: TGTGCCAGCAGTTTATGGCGGGCCCCTCACACCGGGGAGCTGTTTTTT. Amino acids: CASSLWRAPHTGELFF.

The gene calls are TRBV2 and TRBJ2-3, with D perhaps TRBD2 (5 bases). Germline loops: CDR1 SNHLY, CDR2 FYNNEI. Trimming left V 2 bases short and J 6 bases short, with 15 bases between. The CDR3 covers 15 residues. The CDR3 DNA is TGTGCCAGCAGTGAACTGGCTAGCCACCTGGATACGCAGTATTTT. This gives the protein CASSELASHLDTQYF.

V gene TRBV3-1 (or the pseudogene TRBV3-2) combines with J gene TRBJ1-6; unclear D gene. The CDR3 sequence is 17 residues long. The V end lost 3 bases, the J end lost 9 bases, and 21 bases lay between the germline ends. CDR1 is LGHDT, CDR2 YNNKEL, per germline (reference sequence). The CDR3 nucleotides read TGTGCCAGCAGCCACCAAGGACGATCCTTCGGAGGTTCACCCCTCCACTTT. It translates to CASSHQGRSFGGSPLHF.

This chain uses TRBV6-6 with TRBJ2-3; 8 nucleotides line up with TRBD2. The length of the CDR3 is 15 residues. The V gene's germline CDR1 is MNHNY and CDR2 SVGAGI (reference sequence). Losses at the gene ends were 4 bases for V and 3 bases for J; bases not matched to a gene: 6. CDR3 nucleotides: TGTGCCAGCAGTTCTGGCGGGAGGATGACAGATACGCAGTATTTT. Translating it yields CASSSGGRMTDTQYF.

This clone was recorded only once. The chain links TRBV6-4 to TRBJ1-1, with TRBD1 matching over 8 bases. Germline loops: CDR1 MRHNA, CDR2 SNTAGT. Trimming removed 5 bases from V and 5 bases from J; junction bases left unmatched: 7. The CDR3 loop spans 14 amino acids. CDR3 bases: TGTGCCAGCAGTCCAGGGGGCGCGAGGACTGAAGCTTTCTTT. This gives the protein CASSPGGARTEAFF.

This clone was picked up a small number of times. The rearrangement uses TRBV9 and TRBJ2-5; TRBD1 is a possible D gene (6 bases). V shed 0 bases and J shed 0 bases, with 12 bases lying between them. There are 16 residues in the CDR3. Germline V CDR1 and CDR2: SGDLS, YYNGEE. The CDR3 is CASSVVTGPYQETQYF. CDR3 DNA sequence: TGTGCCAGCAGCGTAGTAACAGGGCCGTACCAAGAGACCCAGTACTTC. The full variable domain, rest sourced from reference TRBV9 and TRBJ2-5, is DSGVTQTPKHLITATGQRVTLRCSPRSGDLSVYWYQQSLDQGLQFLIQYYNGEERAKGNILERFSAQQFPDLHSELNLSSLELGDSALYFCASSVVTGPYQETQYFGPGTRLLVL.

This clone showed up just once. The chain uses TRBV5-6 and TRBJ1-2; a possible D gene is TRBD1 (5 bases). Trimming cost V 0 bases and J 7 bases, with 16 bases left between them. This CDR3 is built from 15 residues. CDR1 is SGHDT, CDR2 YYEEEE, per germline. The CDR3 here is CASSLAPTVVGGYTF. In nucleotides, the CDR3 is TGTGCCAGCAGCTTGGCCCCGACAGTAGTGGGTGGCTACACCTTC.

This chain joins TRBV18 and TRBJ1-5; D gene uncertain. Trimming pared 1 base from V and 5 bases from J, leaving 12 bases between. This CDR3 has 15 amino acids. Germline CDR1 and CDR2: KGHSH and LQKENI. The CDR3 DNA reads as TGTGCCAGCTCACCACGGGGAGAAAATGATCAGCCCCAGCATTTT. Protein: CASSPRGENDQPQHF.

This clone was counted once. The gene calls are TRBV15 and TRBJ2-1; TRBD1 agrees at 10 bases. The CDR3 is made up of 15 amino acids. After removal of 6 bases from V and 4 bases from J, the junction contained 6 bases not matched to a gene. Per the germline V gene, CDR1 is LNHNV and CDR2 is YYDKDF (reference sequence). The chain's CDR3 is CATSTLGQGYNEQFF. The CDR3 DNA reads TGTGCCACCAGTACCTTGGGACAGGGGTACAATGAGCAGTTCTTC.

The chain has TRBV9 and TRBJ2-1; 9 bases align to TRBD2. The CDR3 has 12 amino acids. CDR1 is SGDLS, CDR2 YYNGEE, per germline. V shed 2 bases, J shed 13 bases, and the junction held 4 bases outside the gene matches. CDR3 coding DNA: TGTGCCAGCAGCGTTAGCGGGGGCCCCCAGTTCTTC. Translating it yields CASSVSGGPQFF.

This clone was seen just once. The chain joins TRBV7-2 to TRBJ1-6; TRBD1 aligns across 7 bases. The CDR3 runs to 16 residues. V lost 4 bases and J lost 8; bases outside the gene matches: 11. The germline CDR1 and CDR2 sequences are SGHTA and FQGNSA. The CDR3 DNA is TGTGCCAGCAGCTCCGTCCTACAGGGGATGTATTCACCCCTCCACTTT. Translating gives CASSSVLQGMYSPLHF.